These 25 T cell receptor beta chains came from one sample sequenced in a study of breast tumors, draining lymph nodes, adjacent tissues (dated by TCRdb to 2015 to 2016). The library was generated by multiplex PCR. Reads for this sample came from an Illumina HiSeq 2000. TCRdb reprocessing: public reads trimmed at Q25 with fastp, clones called with MiXCR, in-frame beta chains kept. Rows with one shared CDR3 protein collapse into an entry with the most common genes and DNA. The sample has 50,000 to 65,000 distinct CDR3 sequences on record, under 45% of them singletons. The ten largest clones represent 8% to 11% of the sample. The sequenced material came from breast tumor tissue. The receptors shown here come from a female donor with breast cancer. Some clones in this sample may be carry-over from other donors' samples.

With respect to this clonotype: An end of the junction does not agree with germline; a read error may underlie this. This rearrangement joins TRBV9 to TRBJ2-5, with no clear D. CDR3 length: 14 residues. CDR1 is SGDLS, CDR2 YYNGEE, per germline. CDR3 amino acids: CASREGISQESQYF. The CDR3 DNA sequence: TGTGCCAGCAGGGAAGGAATCAGCCAAGAGTCCCAGTACTTC.

The chain couples TRBV7-2 to TRBJ2-7; 7 nucleotides line up with TRBD1. Germline V gene lookup returns CDR1 SGHTA and CDR2 FQGNSA. V gave up 1 base and J gave up 2 bases; unmatched junction bases: 2. The CDR3 loop spans 14 amino acids. CDR3 sequence (DNA): TGTGCCAGCAGCTTAGTCGGGACAGCCTACGAGCAGTACTTC. Its translation: CASSLVGTAYEQYF.

Ten or more counts support this clonotype. The CDR3 DNA reads TGCGCCAGCAGCTTGGAGGTATCCTACAATGAGCAGTTCTTC. Translation: CASSLEVSYNEQFF. The chain uses TRBV5-1 and TRBJ2-1; no clear D gene. Germline V CDR1 and CDR2: SGHRS, YFSETQ. Deletions cut 0 bases from V and 1 base from J, with 5 bases between. The CDR3 length is 14 residues.

This chain uses TRBV6-4 with TRBJ2-1; 7 bases match TRBD2. The V and J ends lost 4 bases and 5 bases, in that order; junction bases with no gene match: 8. Germline CDR1 and CDR2: MRHNA and SNTAGT. This CDR3 spans 15 amino acids. The CDR3 spells CASSGMSGANNEQFF. The CDR3 DNA reads TGTGCCAGCAGTGGCATGAGCGGGGCTAACAATGAGCAGTTCTTC.

The sample holds many counts of this clonotype. This chain joins TRBV7-2 and TRBJ1-6; weak D call: TRBD1 (5 bases). Germline CDR1 and CDR2: SGHTA and FQGNSA. This CDR3 is 15 amino acids long. Trimming left V 6 bases short and J 9 bases short, with 18 bases between. The CDR3 is CASRRNGFGGSPLHF. CDR3 nucleotides: TGTGCCAGCAGACGTAACGGATTTGGGGGTTCACCCCTCCACTTT.

This clonotype came up many times. The chain couples TRBV7-9 to TRBJ2-3; TRBD2 matches 7 bases. V was clipped by 3 bases and J by 2 bases; unmatched bases: 8. The CDR3 is 16 residues long. CDR1 is SEHNR, CDR2 FQNEAQ, per germline (reference sequence). The CDR3: CASSLSVGGNTDTQYF. The CDR3 DNA is TGTGCCAGCAGCTTGTCCGTGGGAGGGAACACAGATACGCAGTATTTT.

The J gene is TRBJ2-2, the V gene TRBV29-1; a weak D match, TRBD1 (5 bases). This CDR3 is 12 amino acids long. Trimming removed 5 bases from V and 8 bases from J, with 12 bases in between. Germline loops: CDR1 SQVTM, CDR2 ANQGSEA. CDR3 DNA sequence: TGCAGCGTTTTAATATGGACAGGGGAGCTGTTTTTT. Translation: CSVLIWTGELFF.

This clonotype was counted ten times or more. A read error may explain this, as a much larger clone is one base away. This chain uses TRBV20-1 with TRBJ1-5; TRBD1 matches at 10 bases. The germline CDR1 and CDR2 sequences are DFQATT and SNEGSKA (reference sequence). After removal of 5 bases from V and 6 bases from J, the junction contained 10 bases not matched to a gene. The CDR3 runs to 15 residues. CDR3 amino acids: CSAFTATGGSQPQHF. CDR3 DNA sequence: TGCAGTGCTTTTACTGCGACAGGGGGCTCTCAGCCCCAGCATTTT.

Ten or more counts support this clonotype. J is TRBJ2-3 and V is TRBV29-1; D tentatively reads TRBD1 or TRBD2 (5 bases each). Germline assignment: CDR1 SQVTM and CDR2 ANQGSEA. The V end lost 5 bases, the J end lost 2 bases, and 14 bases lay between the germline ends. The CDR3 extends over 14 amino acids. The CDR3 bases are TGCAGCGTTTCCGGGACCAACCACACAGATACGCAGTATTTT. This translates into CSVSGTNHTDTQYF.

This rearrangement joins TRBV7-6 to TRBJ1-2, with 9 bases aligning to TRBD1. The CDR3 spans 18 residues. After removal of 6 bases from V and 2 bases from J, the junction contained 16 bases not matched to a gene. Germline loops: CDR1 SGHVS, CDR2 FNYEAQ. The CDR3: CASSSTSRDRERNYGYTF. In nucleotides, the CDR3 is TGTGCCAGCAGTTCCACTTCCCGGGACAGGGAGCGGAACTATGGCTACACCTTC.

Of note for this clonotype: A single base separates this from a much larger clone, so it may be a read error. The CDR3 loop is CASRKGNSSEQYF. The CDR3 DNA reads TGTGCCAGCAGAAAAGGGAACTCCTCCGAGCAGTACTTC. The chain employs TRBV11-1 and TRBJ2-7; D uncertain. Per germline, CDR1 SGHAT and CDR2 FQDESV (reference sequence). The CDR3 length is 13 residues.

This clonotype was seen a handful of times. A clone one base away is much larger, so this may be a read error. The chain carries TRBV9 and TRBJ2-2; D might be TRBD1 or TRBD2, each matching 6 bases. This CDR3 spans 15 amino acids. Looked up from germline, CDR1 is SGDLS and CDR2 is YYNGEE. CDR3 region: CASSRGRSDPGEPFF. In DNA, the CDR3 is TGTGCCAGCAGCCGGGGGCGGTCGGACCCCGGGGAGCCGTTTTTT.

The J gene is TRBJ2-5, the V gene TRBV7-9; TRBD1 matches 10 bases. CDR1 and CDR2 (germline): SEHNR, FQNEAQ (reference sequence). V lost 1 base to trimming and J lost 5 bases; unmatched junction nucleotides: 4. This CDR3 region has 15 residues. CDR3: CASSLGQGAFETQYF. The CDR3 DNA is TGTGCCAGCAGCTTAGGACAGGGGGCTTTTGAGACCCAGTACTTC.

In its sample, this clonotype was seen many times. V and J are TRBV5-1 and TRBJ2-3; a possible D gene is TRBD1 (5 bases). The V gene lost 0 bases and the J gene lost 7 bases, with 18 bases spanning the gap. CDR3 length: 16 amino acids. The V gene's germline CDR1 is SGHRS and CDR2 YFSETQ. In DNA, the CDR3 is TGCGCCAGCAGCTTGGCTCCAGGGAACCCTGGAAATACGCAGTATTTT. This codes for CASSLAPGNPGNTQYF.

This clonotype has ten or more counts. The genes are TRBV7-9 and TRBJ2-3; no clear D gene. The CDR3 covers 15 residues. Germline values: CDR1 SEHNR, CDR2 FQNEAQ (reference sequence). Trimming pared 2 bases from V and 3 bases from J, leaving 12 bases between. The CDR3: CASSLYIQSTDTQYF. DNA of the CDR3: TGTGCCAGCAGCTTATACATCCAATCAACAGATACGCAGTATTTT.

Note on this clonotype: No conserved phenylalanine or tryptophan ends this CDR3, so it is likely a read error. The chain employs TRBV10-3 and TRBJ2-7; TRBD1 aligns across 9 bases. The CDR3 is 15 amino acids. CDR1 and CDR2 from the germline V gene are ENHRY and SYGVKD. CDR3 sequence (DNA): TGTGCCACCAGTGAGTCGACAGGGGGCTCCTACGAGCAGTACTAC. Residues: CATSESTGGSYEQYY.

By sample share, this clonotype is medium-sized. The chain uses TRBV6-6 and TRBJ1-2, with 7 positions matching TRBD1. This CDR3 spans 14 amino acids. The germline gives CDR1 MNHNY, CDR2 SVGAGI (reference sequence). The ends lost 2 bases at V and 2 bases at J; junction bases unmatched: 2. The CDR3 here is CASSYGGQNYGYTF. For the CDR3, the DNA is TGTGCCAGCAGTTACGGGGGACAGAACTATGGCTACACCTTC.

Many counts were recorded for this clonotype. This chain uses TRBV4-3 with TRBJ1-5; D gene uncertain. CDR3 length: 13 residues. Between the trimmed V and J ends, which lost 0 bases and 7 bases, there was a span of 7 bases. CDR1 is LGHNA, CDR2 YSLEER, per germline. CDR3 coding DNA: TGCGCCAGCAGCCAAGACGTGGGCCAGCCCCAGCATTTT. This translates into CASSQDVGQPQHF.

The chain couples TRBV5-4 to TRBJ2-6; unclear D gene. This CDR3 is built from 14 residues. V was trimmed by 2 bases and J by 3 bases, leaving 6 bases between them. Per germline, CDR1 SGHNT and CDR2 YYREEE (reference sequence). This chain's CDR3 is CASSFEVGANVLTF. CDR3 nucleotides: TGTGCCAGCAGCTTCGAGGTTGGGGCCAACGTCCTGACTTTC.

The rearrangement uses TRBV2 and TRBJ2-7; D unresolved. The V and J ends lost 8 bases and 3 bases respectively, with 8 bases between them. CDR3 length equals 11 residues. CDR1 and CDR2 (germline): SNHLY, FYNNEI. CDR3 nucleotides: TGTGCCAGCGGGATAGTCTACGAGCAGTACTTC. Protein product: CASGIVYEQYF.

This clonotype was observed many times. This rearrangement joins TRBV5-8 to TRBJ1-2, with 8 bases matching TRBD1. The CDR3 has 16 residues. Germline-derived CDR1 and CDR2 are SGHTS and YDEGEE. The junction had 11 bases not matched to a gene; V was cut back by 3 bases and J by 4 bases. CDR3 in DNA: TGTGCCAGCAGCTCTCAGACAGGGGAGGAGGCCTATGGCTACACCTTC. Amino acid sequence: CASSSQTGEEAYGYTF.

The gene calls are TRBV10-3 and TRBJ2-5; 8 bases align to TRBD2. The CDR3 runs 15 residues. The germline CDR1 and CDR2 sequences are ENHRY and SYGVKD. Germline trimming cut 6 bases from V and 5 bases from J; bases unmatched to any gene: 11. CDR3 residues: CAISGTRRQGETQYF. The CDR3 nucleotides read TGTGCCATCAGCGGGACTAGACGGCAGGGGGAGACCCAGTACTTC.

The V gene is TRBV9, the J gene TRBJ2-1, with D unclear. Germline V gene sequence: CDR1 SGDLS, CDR2 YYNGEE. This CDR3 is 11 amino acids long. Trimming cost V 7 bases and J 4 bases, with 6 bases left between them. CDR3: CASGNYNEQFF. CDR3 nucleotides: TGTGCCAGCGGGAATTACAATGAGCAGTTCTTC.

This clonotype was found once. The chain couples TRBV7-9 to TRBJ2-1; D gene uncertain. The CDR3 covers 16 residues. In germline, CDR1 is SEHNR, CDR2 FQNEAQ (reference sequence). V was cut by 3 bases and J by 5 bases, with 17 bases left in between. The CDR3 loop reads CASSFGGIGINNEQFF. The DNA for the CDR3 is TGTGCCAGCAGCTTTGGTGGGATCGGTATCAACAATGAGCAGTTCTTC.

The V gene is TRBV20-1, the J gene TRBJ2-1; D is perhaps TRBD2 (7 bases). Looked up from germline, CDR1 is DFQATT and CDR2 is SNEGSKA (reference sequence). This CDR3 has 14 residues. CDR3 residues: CANRGGGSYNEQFF. The CDR3 region has the DNA TGCGCTAATAGGGGGGGGGGCTCCTACAATGAGCAGTTCTTC.